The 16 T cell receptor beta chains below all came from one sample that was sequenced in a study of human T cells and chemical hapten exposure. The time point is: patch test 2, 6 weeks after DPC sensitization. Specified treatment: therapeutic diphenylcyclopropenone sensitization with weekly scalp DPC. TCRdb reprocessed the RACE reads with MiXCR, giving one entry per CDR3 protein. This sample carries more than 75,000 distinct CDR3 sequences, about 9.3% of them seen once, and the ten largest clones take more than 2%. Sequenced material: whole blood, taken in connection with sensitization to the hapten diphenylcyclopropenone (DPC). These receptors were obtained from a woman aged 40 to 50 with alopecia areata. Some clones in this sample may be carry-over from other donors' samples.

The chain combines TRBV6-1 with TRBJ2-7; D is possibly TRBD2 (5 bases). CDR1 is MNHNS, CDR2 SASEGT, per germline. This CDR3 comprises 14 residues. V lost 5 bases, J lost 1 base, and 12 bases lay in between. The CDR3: CASSLGGLSYEQYF. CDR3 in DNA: TGTGCCAGCAGTTTGGGCGGGCTGTCCTACGAGCAGTACTTC.

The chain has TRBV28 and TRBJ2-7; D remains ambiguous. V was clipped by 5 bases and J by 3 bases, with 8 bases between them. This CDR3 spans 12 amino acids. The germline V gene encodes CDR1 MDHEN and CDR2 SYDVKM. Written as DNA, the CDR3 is TGTGCCAGCAGTCCCCCCGGCTACGAGCAGTACTTC. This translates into CASSPPGYEQYF.

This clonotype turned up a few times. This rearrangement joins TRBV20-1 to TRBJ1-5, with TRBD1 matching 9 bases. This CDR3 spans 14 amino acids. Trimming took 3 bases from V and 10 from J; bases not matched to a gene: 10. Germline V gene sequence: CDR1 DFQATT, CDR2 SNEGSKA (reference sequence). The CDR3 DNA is TGCAGTGCTAGGAGGGGGACAGGGATCCAACCCCAGCATTTT. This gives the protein CSARRGTGIQPQHF.

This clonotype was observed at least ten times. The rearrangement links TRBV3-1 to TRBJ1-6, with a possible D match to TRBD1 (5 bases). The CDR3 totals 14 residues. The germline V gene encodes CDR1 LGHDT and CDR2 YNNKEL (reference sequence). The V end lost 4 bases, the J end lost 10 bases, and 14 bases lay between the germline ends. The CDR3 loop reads CASSPIRDSSPLHF. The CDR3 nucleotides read TGTGCCAGCAGCCCCATTAGGGACTCCTCACCCCTCCACTTT.

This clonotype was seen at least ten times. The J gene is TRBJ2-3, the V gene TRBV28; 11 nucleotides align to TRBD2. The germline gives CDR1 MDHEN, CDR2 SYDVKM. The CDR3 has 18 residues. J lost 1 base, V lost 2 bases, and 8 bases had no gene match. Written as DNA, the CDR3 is TGTGCCAGCAGTTTAAATTTCAAGGGACTAGCGGGCACAGATACGCAGTATTTT. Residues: CASSLNFKGLAGTDTQYF.

The CDR3 loop reads CASSLTGGIAEQYF. In DNA, the CDR3 is TGTGCCAGCAGTCTGACAGGGGGTATCGCCGAGCAGTACTTC. V usage is TRBV12-3 or TRBV12-4 and J usage is TRBJ2-7, with 9 bases identical to TRBD1. CDR3 length: 14 residues. After removal of 5 bases from V and 6 bases from J, the junction contained 8 bases not matched to a gene.

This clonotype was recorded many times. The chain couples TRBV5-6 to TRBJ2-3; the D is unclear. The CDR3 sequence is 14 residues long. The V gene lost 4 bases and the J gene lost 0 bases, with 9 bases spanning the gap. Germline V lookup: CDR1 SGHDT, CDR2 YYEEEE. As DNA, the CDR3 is TGTGCCAGCAGCCCCCCTACTAGCACAGATACGCAGTATTTT. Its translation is CASSPPTSTDTQYF.

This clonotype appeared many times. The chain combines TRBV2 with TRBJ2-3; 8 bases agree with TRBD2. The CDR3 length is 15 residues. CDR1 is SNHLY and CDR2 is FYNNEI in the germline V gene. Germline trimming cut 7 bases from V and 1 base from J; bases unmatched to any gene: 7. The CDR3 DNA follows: TGTGCCAGCATCCCCGTGGGACTAGGCACAGATACGCAGTATTTT. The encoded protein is CASIPVGLGTDTQYF. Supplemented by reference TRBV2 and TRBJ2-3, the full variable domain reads EPEVTQTPSHQVTQMGQEVILRCVPISNHLYFYWYRQILGQKVEFLVSFYNNEISEKSEIFDDQFSVERPDGSNFTLKIRSTKLEDSAMYFCASIPVGLGTDTQYFGPGTRLTVL.

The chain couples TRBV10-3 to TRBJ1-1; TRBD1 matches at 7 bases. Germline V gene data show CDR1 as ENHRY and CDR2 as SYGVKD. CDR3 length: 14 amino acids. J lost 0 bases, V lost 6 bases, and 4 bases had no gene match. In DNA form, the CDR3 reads TGTGCCATCAGGATACAGGGGATGAACACTGAAGCTTTCTTT. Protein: CAIRIQGMNTEAFF.

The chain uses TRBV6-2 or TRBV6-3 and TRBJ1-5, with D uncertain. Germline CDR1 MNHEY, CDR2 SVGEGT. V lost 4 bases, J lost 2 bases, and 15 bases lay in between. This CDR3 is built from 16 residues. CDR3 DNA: TGTGCCAGCAGTTTACGCCGGACGGTGGGCAATCAGCCCCAGCATTTT. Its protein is CASSLRRTVGNQPQHF.

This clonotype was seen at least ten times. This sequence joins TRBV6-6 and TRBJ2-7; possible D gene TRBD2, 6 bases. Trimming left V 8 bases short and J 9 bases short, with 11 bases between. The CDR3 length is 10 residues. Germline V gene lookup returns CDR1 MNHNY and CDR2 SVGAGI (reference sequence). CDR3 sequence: CASGRPAQYF. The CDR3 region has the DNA TGTGCCAGCGGGAGGCCCGCGCAGTACTTC.

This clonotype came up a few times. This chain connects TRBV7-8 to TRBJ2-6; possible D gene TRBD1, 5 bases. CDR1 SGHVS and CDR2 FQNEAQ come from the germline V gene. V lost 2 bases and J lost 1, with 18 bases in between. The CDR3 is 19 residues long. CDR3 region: CASSLIRPASGSGANVLTF. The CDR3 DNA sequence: TGTGCCAGCAGCTTAATCCGGCCAGCTTCAGGGTCTGGGGCCAACGTCCTGACTTTC.

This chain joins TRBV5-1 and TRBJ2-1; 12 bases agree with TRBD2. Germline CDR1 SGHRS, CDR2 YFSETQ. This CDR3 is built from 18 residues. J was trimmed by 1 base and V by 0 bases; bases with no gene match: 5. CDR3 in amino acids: CASSLALTSGSSYNEQFF. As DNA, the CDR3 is TGCGCCAGCAGCTTGGCCTTGACTAGCGGGAGTTCCTACAATGAGCAGTTCTTC. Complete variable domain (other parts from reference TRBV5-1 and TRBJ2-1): KAGVTQTPRYLIKTRGQQVTLSCSPISGHRSVSWYQQTPGQGLQFLFEYFSETQRNKGNFPGRFSGRQFSNSRSEMNVSTLELGDSALYLCASSLALTSGSSYNEQFFGPGTRLTVL.

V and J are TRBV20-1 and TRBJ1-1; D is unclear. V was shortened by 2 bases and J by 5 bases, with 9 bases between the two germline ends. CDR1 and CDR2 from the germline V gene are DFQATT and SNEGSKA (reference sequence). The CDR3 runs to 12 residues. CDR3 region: CSARTIGTEAFF. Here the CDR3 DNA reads TGCAGTGCTAGAACTATAGGGACTGAAGCTTTCTTT.

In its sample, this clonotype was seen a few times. This CDR3 reads CASSLGTPSYEQYF. In nucleotides, the CDR3 is TGTGCCAGCAGCCTCGGGACACCGTCCTACGAGCAGTACTTC. The V gene is TRBV3-1, the J gene TRBJ2-7; possibly TRBD1 for D (6 bases). This CDR3 comprises 14 residues. CDR1 LGHDT and CDR2 YNNKEL come from the germline V gene (reference sequence). The germline V and J ends were trimmed by 4 bases and 1 base, with 11 bases remaining between them.

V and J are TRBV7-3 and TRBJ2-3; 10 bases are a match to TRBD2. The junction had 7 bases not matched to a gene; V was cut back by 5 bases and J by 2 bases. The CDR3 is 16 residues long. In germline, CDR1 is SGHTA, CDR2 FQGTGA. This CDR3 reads CASSQGLAGDTDTQYF. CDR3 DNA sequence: TGTGCCAGCAGCCAGGGGCTAGCGGGAGACACAGATACGCAGTATTTT.